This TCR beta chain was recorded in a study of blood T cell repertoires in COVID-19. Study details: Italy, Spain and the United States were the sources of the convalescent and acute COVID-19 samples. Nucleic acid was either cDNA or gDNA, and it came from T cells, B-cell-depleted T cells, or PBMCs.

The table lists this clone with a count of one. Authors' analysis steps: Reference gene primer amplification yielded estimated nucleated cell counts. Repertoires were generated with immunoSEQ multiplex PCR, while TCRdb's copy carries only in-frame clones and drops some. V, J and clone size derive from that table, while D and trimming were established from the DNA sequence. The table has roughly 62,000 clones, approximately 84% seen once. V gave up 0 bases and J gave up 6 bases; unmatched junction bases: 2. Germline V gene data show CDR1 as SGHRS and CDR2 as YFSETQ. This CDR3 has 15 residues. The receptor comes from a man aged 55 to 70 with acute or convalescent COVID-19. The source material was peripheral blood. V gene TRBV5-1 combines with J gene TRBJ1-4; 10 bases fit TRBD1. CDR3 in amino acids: CASSLAGTGDEKLFF. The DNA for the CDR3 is TGCGCCAGCAGCTTGGCCGGGACAGGGGATGAAAAACTGTTTTTT.